Below, 17 T cell receptor beta chains from the same sample are listed, as sequenced in a study of blood T cell repertoires in COVID-19. The protocol was immunoSEQ multiplex PCR, while the TCRdb copy is restricted to in-frame clones and leaves out a portion. This sample has over 100,000 clones, with 82% found just once. What was sequenced was peripheral blood. Every receptor here comes from a woman aged 70-85 years with acute or convalescent COVID-19.

The chain joins TRBV5-1 to TRBJ2-7, with 7 bases aligning to TRBD1. Trimming cost V 0 bases and J 3 bases; bases outside gene matches: 6. The CDR3 is 15 amino acids. Germline V gene lookup returns CDR1 SGHRS and CDR2 YFSETQ. The CDR3 region is CASSLVPGTDYEQYF. Here the CDR3 DNA reads TGCGCCAGCAGCTTGGTCCCCGGGACAGACTACGAGCAGTACTTC.

The CDR3 region has the DNA TGTGCCAGCAGAATGGAGGGGGCCGGGAACACTGAAGCTTTCTTT. It encodes CASRMEGAGNTEAFF. The chain couples TRBV6-6 to TRBJ1-1; 7 bases are a match to TRBD1. The CDR3 is 15 amino acids. Germline trimming cut 6 bases from V and 1 base from J; bases unmatched to any gene: 8. Germline values: CDR1 MNHNY, CDR2 SVGAGI (reference sequence).

The genes are TRBV18 and TRBJ2-1, with TRBD1 matching over 7 bases. Trimming removed 1 base from V and 0 bases from J; junction bases left unmatched: 9. Germline CDR1 reads KGHSH; CDR2 reads LQKENI. This CDR3 has 18 amino acids. In nucleotides, the CDR3 is TGTGCCAGCTCACCACGGAGACACAGGGGATACTCCTACAATGAGCAGTTCTTC. The encoded protein is CASSPRRHRGYSYNEQFF.

The chain recombines TRBV5-1 with TRBJ1-1, with D unresolved. V lost 6 bases to trimming and J lost 1 base, with 10 bases between them. There are 13 residues in the CDR3. The germline V gene encodes CDR1 SGHRS and CDR2 YFSETQ. The CDR3 bases are TGCGCCAGCAACGTGGGAGGGAACACTGAAGCTTTCTTT. Translating gives CASNVGGNTEAFF.

This clone was seen a few times. The genes are TRBV4-3 and TRBJ1-3; 8 positions agree with TRBD1. The CDR3 is 17 amino acids. Per the germline V gene, CDR1 is LGHNA and CDR2 is YSLEER. J gave up 4 bases and V 1 base, and 9 bases lay outside the gene matches. The CDR3 region has the DNA TGCGCCAGCAGCCAAGGTGCTTTGACAGGGGCGGGAAACACCATATATTTT. Residues: CASSQGALTGAGNTIYF.

This chain joins TRBV6-5 and TRBJ1-6; 10 positions match TRBD1. The V segment lost 7 bases and the J segment 8 bases; nucleotides outside the gene matches: 5. Germline V gives CDR1 MNHEY, CDR2 SVGAGI. This CDR3 is built from 14 residues. The CDR3 loop reads CASTEGQGYSPLHF. The DNA of the CDR3 is TGTGCCAGCACCGAGGGACAGGGGTATTCACCCCTCCACTTT.

V usage is TRBV7-2 and J usage is TRBJ2-7, with TRBD2 matching 9 bases. The J segment lost 5 bases and the V segment lost 5 bases, leaving 16 bases of the junction unmatched. This CDR3 spans 17 amino acids. Per the germline V gene, CDR1 is SGHTA and CDR2 is FQGNSA. CDR3 bases: TGTGCCAGCAGCCCCCTTCATTCGCGGGGGGGCTTAAACGAGCAGTACTTC. Its protein is CASSPLHSRGGLNEQYF.

This clone showed up just once. The rearrangement joins TRBV11-3 to TRBJ2-5; 8 nucleotides agree with TRBD1. CDR3 length equals 15 residues. The V segment lost 5 bases and the J segment 5 bases; nucleotides outside the gene matches: 10. Germline CDR1 SGHNT, CDR2 YENEEA. CDR3 loop: CASSLRQGARETQYF. For the CDR3, the DNA is TGTGCCAGCAGCCTCCGCCAGGGGGCGAGGGAGACCCAGTACTTC.

The chain links TRBV7-2 to TRBJ1-4; unclear D gene. This CDR3 region has 14 residues. Per the germline V gene, CDR1 is SGHTA and CDR2 is FQGNSA. With 1 base removed from V and 5 bases from J, the gap between germline ends came to 8 bases. As DNA, the CDR3 is TGTGCCAGCAGCTTAGGGAGGCAGAATGAAAAACTGTTTTTT. As protein: CASSLGRQNEKLFF.

V usage is TRBV30 and J usage is TRBJ2-3; the match to TRBD1 covers 8 bases. The length of the CDR3 is 14 residues. Germline CDR1 GTSNPN, CDR2 SVGIG (reference sequence). V dropped 1 base and J dropped 2; count of bases not matched to a gene: 2. The CDR3 loop is CAWSAGGLTDTQYF. DNA for the CDR3: TGTGCCTGGAGTGCAGGGGGCCTCACAGATACGCAGTATTTT.

The chain links TRBV14 to TRBJ1-4; D possibly corresponds to TRBD1 (5 bases). The V and J ends lost 0 bases and 1 base respectively, with 9 bases between them. Germline lookup yields CDR1 SGHDN and CDR2 FVKESK. The CDR3 runs 16 residues. For the CDR3, the DNA is TGTGCCAGCAGCCAAGATCGGGGGGTAACTAATGAAAAACTGTTTTTT. It yields the protein CASSQDRGVTNEKLFF. Based on the CDR3 plus reference TRBV14 and TRBJ1-4, the full variable domain is EAGVTQFPSHSVIEKGQTVTLRCDPISGHDNLYWYRRVMGKEIKFLLHFVKESKQDESGMPNNRFLAERTGGTYSTLKVQPAELEDSGVYFCASSQDRGVTNEKLFFGSGTQLSVL.

V gene TRBV11-3 combines with J gene TRBJ2-7; D call uncertain. CDR1 is SGHNT and CDR2 is YENEEA in the germline V gene. Trimming pared 5 bases from V and 2 bases from J, leaving 13 bases between. The length of the CDR3 is 14 residues. CDR3 DNA sequence: TGTGCCAGCAGCCCTCAGAACCTAGCCTACGAGCAGTACGTC. Its translation: CASSPQNLAYEQYV.

V and J are TRBV3-1 (or the pseudogene TRBV3-2) and TRBJ1-5; D is uncertain. The germline V gene encodes CDR1 LGHDT and CDR2 YNNKEL (reference sequence). Trimming removed 1 base at V and 9 bases at J, with 4 bases between. CDR3 size: 11 residues. The CDR3 region has the DNA TGTGCCAGCAGCCAAGGAGGGCCCCAGCATTTT. Protein product: CASSQGGPQHF.

V usage is TRBV6-1 and J usage is TRBJ1-2, with TRBD1 as a possible D gene (5 bases). The germline gives CDR1 MNHNS, CDR2 SASEGT. The length of the CDR3 is 15 residues. Trimming left V 1 base short and J 3 bases short, with 12 bases between. CDR3 residues: CASSEVFGADYGYTF. The CDR3 DNA reads as TGTGCCAGCAGTGAAGTGTTTGGGGCAGACTATGGCTACACCTTC.

The V call is TRBV18, the J call TRBJ1-3; no clear D. The CDR3 is made up of 15 amino acids. CDR1 and CDR2 (germline): KGHSH, LQKENI. The ends were cut back, 2 bases at V and 2 bases at J, with 10 bases in the middle. The CDR3, as DNA: TGTGCCAGCTCACCAGGGCCCACGACTGGAAACACCATATATTTT. This translates into CASSPGPTTGNTIYF.

This chain links TRBV3-1 (or the pseudogene TRBV3-2) with TRBJ1-3; D unclear. The CDR3 is 16 residues long. Germline CDR1 and CDR2: LGHDT and YNNKEL (reference sequence). V shed 0 bases and J shed 4 bases, with 13 bases lying between them. The CDR3 sequence is CASSQDYPGRGNTIYF. CDR3 bases: TGTGCCAGCAGCCAAGATTACCCGGGGAGAGGAAACACCATATATTTT.

The V gene is TRBV11-3, the J gene TRBJ1-1; 8 bases are a match to TRBD1. V trimming: 5 bases; J trimming: 1 base; junction bases outside the gene matches: 6. Germline CDR1 reads SGHNT; CDR2 reads YENEEA. The CDR3 has 15 residues. For the CDR3, the DNA is TGTGCCAGCAGCCGCTCACAGGGGGGGAACACTGAAGCTTTCTTT. It is translated as CASSRSQGGNTEAFF.